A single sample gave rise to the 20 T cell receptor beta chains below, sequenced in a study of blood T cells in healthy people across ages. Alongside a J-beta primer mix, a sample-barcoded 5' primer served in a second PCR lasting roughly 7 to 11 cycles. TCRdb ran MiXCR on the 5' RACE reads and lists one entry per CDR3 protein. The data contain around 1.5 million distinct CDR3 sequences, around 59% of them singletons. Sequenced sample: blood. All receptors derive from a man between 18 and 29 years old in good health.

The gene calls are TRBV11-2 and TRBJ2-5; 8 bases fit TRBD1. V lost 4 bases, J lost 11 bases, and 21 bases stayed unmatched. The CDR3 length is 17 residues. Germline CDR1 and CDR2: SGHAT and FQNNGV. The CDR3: CASSSYRPPDRDWGQYF. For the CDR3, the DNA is TGTGCCAGCAGCTCTTATAGGCCACCGGACAGGGACTGGGGGCAGTACTTC.

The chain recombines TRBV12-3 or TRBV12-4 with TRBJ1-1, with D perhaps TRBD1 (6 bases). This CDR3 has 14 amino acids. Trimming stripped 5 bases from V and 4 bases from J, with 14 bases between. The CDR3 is CASSPTRGGTEAFF. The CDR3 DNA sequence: TGTGCCAGCAGTCCCACTCGAGGGGGCACTGAAGCTTTCTTT.

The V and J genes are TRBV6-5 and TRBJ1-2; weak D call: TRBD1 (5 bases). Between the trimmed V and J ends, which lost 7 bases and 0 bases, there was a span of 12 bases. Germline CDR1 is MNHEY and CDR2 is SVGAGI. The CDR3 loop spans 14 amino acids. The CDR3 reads CASKLDSTNYGYTF. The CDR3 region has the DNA TGTGCCAGCAAACTAGACAGTACTAACTATGGCTACACCTTC.

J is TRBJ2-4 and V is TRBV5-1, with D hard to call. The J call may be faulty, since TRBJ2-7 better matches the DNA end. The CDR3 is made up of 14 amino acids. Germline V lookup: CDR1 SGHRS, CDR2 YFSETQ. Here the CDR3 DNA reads TGCGCCAGCAGCTTTGGGCAGGCGTCCTACGAGCAGTACTTC. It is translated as CASSFGQASYEQYF.

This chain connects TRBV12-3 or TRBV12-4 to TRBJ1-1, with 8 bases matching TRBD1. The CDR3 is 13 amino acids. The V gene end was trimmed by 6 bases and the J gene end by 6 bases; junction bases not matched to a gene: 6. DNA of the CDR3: TGTGCCAGCAGGACAGGGGCGGGGGCTGAAGCTTTCTTT. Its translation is CASRTGAGAEAFF.

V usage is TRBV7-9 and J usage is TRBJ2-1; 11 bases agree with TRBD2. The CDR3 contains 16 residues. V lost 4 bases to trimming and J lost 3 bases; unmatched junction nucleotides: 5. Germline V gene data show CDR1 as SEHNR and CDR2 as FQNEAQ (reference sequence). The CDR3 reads CASSSETSGNYNEQFF. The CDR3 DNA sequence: TGTGCCAGCAGCTCCGAGACTAGCGGGAACTACAATGAGCAGTTCTTC.

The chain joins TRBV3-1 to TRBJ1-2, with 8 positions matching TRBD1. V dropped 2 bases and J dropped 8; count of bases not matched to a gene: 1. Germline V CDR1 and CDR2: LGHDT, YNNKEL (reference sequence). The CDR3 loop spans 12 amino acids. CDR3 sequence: CASSQRTGGYTF. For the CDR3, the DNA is TGTGCCAGCAGCCAAAGGACAGGGGGCTACACCTTC.

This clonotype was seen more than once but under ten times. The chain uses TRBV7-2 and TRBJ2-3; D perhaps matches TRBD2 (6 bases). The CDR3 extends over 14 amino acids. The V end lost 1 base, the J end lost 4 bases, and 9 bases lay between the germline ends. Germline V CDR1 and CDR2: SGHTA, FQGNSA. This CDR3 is CASSLVGGPDTQYF. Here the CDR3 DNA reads TGTGCCAGCAGCTTAGTGGGGGGTCCAGATACGCAGTATTTT.

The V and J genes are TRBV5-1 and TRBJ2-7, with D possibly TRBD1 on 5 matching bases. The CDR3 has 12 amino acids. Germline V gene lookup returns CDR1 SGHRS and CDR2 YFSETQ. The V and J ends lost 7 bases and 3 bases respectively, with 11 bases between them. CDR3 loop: CASQDMDYEQYF. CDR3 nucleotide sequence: TGCGCCAGCCAGGACATGGACTACGAGCAGTACTTC.

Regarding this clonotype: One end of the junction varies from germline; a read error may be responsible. The CDR3 DNA is TGTGCCGGCAGCTTAGATCGAACAGATACGCAGTATTTT. It translates to CAGSLDRTDTQYF. J is TRBJ2-3 and V is TRBV11-2; no reliable D call. The germline V gene has CDR1 SGHAT and CDR2 FQNNGV. The CDR3 extends over 13 amino acids. The variable domain in full, with the rest retrieved from reference TRBV11-2 and TRBJ2-3, is EAGVAQSPRYKIIEKRQSVAFWCNPISGHATLYWYQQILGQGPKLLIQFQNNGVVDDSQLPKDRFSAERLKGVDSTLKIQPAKLEDSAVYLCAGSLDRTDTQYFGPGTRLTVL.

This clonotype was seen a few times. CDR3 nucleotides: TGCAGCGTTGAGGGTACCGGATGGACAGCAAGTTACGAGCAGTACTTC. Protein: CSVEGTGWTASYEQYF. V usage is TRBV29-1 and J usage is TRBJ2-7, with D possibly being TRBD1 (6 bases). Germline assignment: CDR1 SQVTM and CDR2 ANQGSEA. V lost 3 bases and J lost 4, with 22 bases in between. The CDR3 covers 16 residues.

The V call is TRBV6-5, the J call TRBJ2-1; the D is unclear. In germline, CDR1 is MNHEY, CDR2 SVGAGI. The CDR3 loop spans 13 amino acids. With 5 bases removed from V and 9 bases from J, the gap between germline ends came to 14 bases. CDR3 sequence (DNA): TGTGCCAGCAGTCCGGGTCCCTTAGGTGAGCAGTTCTTC. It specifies CASSPGPLGEQFF.

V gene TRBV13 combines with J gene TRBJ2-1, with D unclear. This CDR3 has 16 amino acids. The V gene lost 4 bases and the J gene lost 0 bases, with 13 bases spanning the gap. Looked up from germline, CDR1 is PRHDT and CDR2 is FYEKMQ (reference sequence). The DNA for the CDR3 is TGTGCCAGCAGCTCCCCCCGGCAGCGCTCCTACAATGAGCAGTTCTTC. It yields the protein CASSSPRQRSYNEQFF.

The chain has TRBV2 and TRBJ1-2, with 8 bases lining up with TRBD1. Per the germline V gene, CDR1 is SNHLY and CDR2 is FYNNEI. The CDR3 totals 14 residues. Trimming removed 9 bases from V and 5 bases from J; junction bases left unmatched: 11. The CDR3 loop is CASTLTGDHYGYTF. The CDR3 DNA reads TGTGCCAGTACCCTGACAGGGGACCATTATGGCTACACCTTC. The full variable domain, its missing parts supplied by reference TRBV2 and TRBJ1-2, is EPEVTQTPSHQVTQMGQEVILRCVPISNHLYFYWYRQILGQKVEFLVSFYNNEISEKSEIFDDQFSVERPDGSNFTLKIRSTKLEDSAMYFCASTLTGDHYGYTFGSGTRLTVV.

CDR3 bases: TGCGCCAGCAGCCAAAACGGGTTCCGTGGATCACCCCTCCACTTT. This gives the protein CASSQNGFRGSPLHF. The V gene is TRBV4-3, the J gene TRBJ1-6, with unresolved D. The CDR3 totals 15 residues. Germline-derived CDR1 and CDR2 are LGHNA and YSLEER. V dropped 2 bases and J dropped 10 bases, with 15 bases sitting between them.

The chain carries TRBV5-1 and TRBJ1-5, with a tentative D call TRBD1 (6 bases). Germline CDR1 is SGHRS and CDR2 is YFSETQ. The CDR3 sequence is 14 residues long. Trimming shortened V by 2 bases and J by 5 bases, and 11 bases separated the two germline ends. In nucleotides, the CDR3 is TGCGCCAGCAGCTTAGACAGGTTAGATCAGCCCCAGCATTTT. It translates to CASSLDRLDQPQHF.

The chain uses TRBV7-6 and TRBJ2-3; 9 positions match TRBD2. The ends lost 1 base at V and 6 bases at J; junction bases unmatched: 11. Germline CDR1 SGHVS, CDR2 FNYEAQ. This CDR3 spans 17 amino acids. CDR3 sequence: CASSLGVAGVDGDTQYF. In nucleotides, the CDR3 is TGTGCCAGCAGCTTAGGGGTAGCGGGAGTGGATGGTGATACGCAGTATTTT.

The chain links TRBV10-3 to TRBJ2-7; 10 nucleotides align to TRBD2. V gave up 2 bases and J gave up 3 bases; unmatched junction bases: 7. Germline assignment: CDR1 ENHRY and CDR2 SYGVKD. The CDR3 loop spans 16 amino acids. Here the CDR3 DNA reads TGTGCCATCAGTGAGCCCGGGGCTAGCGGGGGCTACGAGCAGTACTTC. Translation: CAISEPGASGGYEQYF.

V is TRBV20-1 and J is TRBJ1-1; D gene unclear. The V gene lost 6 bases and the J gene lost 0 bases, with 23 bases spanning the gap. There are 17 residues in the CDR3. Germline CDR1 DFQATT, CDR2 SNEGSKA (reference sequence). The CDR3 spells CSAQGWSDRLMNTEAFF. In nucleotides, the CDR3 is TGCAGTGCCCAAGGTTGGAGTGACCGTCTAATGAACACTGAAGCTTTCTTT.

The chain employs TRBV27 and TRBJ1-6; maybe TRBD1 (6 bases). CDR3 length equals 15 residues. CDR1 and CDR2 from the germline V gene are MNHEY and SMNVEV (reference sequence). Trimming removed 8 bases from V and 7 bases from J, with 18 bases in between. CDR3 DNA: TGTGCCAGCGGCGAGGGGACATATCTGAATTCACCCCTCCACTTT. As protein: CASGEGTYLNSPLHF.